The 8 T cell receptor beta chains in this list originate from one sample, sequenced in a study of blood T cell repertoires in COVID-19. Some clones are missing from TCRdb's copy, which holds only in-frame ones; the method was immunoSEQ multiplex PCR. The sample shows more than 110,000 clones, 75% to 80% of them seen only once. Sequencing input: PBMCs or T cells enriched from blood (not recorded which). All receptors come from a woman in her forties or fifties who had recovered from COVID-19.

This rearrangement joins TRBV19 to TRBJ2-1, with 10 bases that match TRBD2. J was trimmed by 7 bases and V by 5 bases; bases with no gene match: 8. The CDR3 spans 15 residues. Germline CDR1 LNHDA, CDR2 SQIVND (reference sequence). CDR3 sequence (DNA): TGTGCCAGTAGTCAAGCGGGAGGGCCTAGGAATGAGCAGTTCTTC. It is translated as CASSQAGGPRNEQFF.

The V call is TRBV6-5, the J call TRBJ1-2; 9 bases agree with TRBD1. Per the germline V gene, CDR1 is MNHEY and CDR2 is SVGAGI. With V trimmed by 5 bases and J by 6 bases, 4 bases remained unmatched. The CDR3 is 13 amino acids. The CDR3 reads CASSQQGADGYTF. CDR3 coding DNA: TGTGCCAGCAGTCAACAGGGGGCAGATGGCTACACCTTC.

The gene calls are TRBV6-5 and TRBJ2-7; no definite D call. The CDR3 is made up of 15 amino acids. Germline V CDR1 and CDR2: MNHEY, SVGAGI. V was shortened by 6 bases and J by 4 bases, with 19 bases between the two germline ends. CDR3 residues: CASRAGVSVYYEQYF. The CDR3 DNA reads as TGTGCCAGCAGGGCCGGCGTCAGCGTTTATTACGAGCAGTACTTC.

This clone has more than one count but fewer than ten. CDR3 bases: TGTGCCAGCAGTTACCCCGGGACAGGGGACACAGATACGCAGTATTTT. Its protein is CASSYPGTGDTDTQYF. The V call is TRBV28, the J call TRBJ2-3, with 10 nucleotides matching TRBD1. The germline CDR1 and CDR2 sequences are MDHEN and SYDVKM. J gave up 2 bases and V 4 bases, and 6 bases lay outside the gene matches. This CDR3 contains 16 residues.

This rearrangement joins TRBV25-1 to TRBJ1-2; 10 bases are a match to TRBD1. Germline CDR1 is MGHDK and CDR2 is SYGVNS. V shed 4 bases and J 5 bases; nucleotides not matched to a gene: 4. The CDR3 spans 14 residues. CDR3 in DNA: TGTGCCAGCAGTGTAGGGACAGGGGTATATGGCTACACCTTC. Protein product: CASSVGTGVYGYTF.

The chain links TRBV7-8 to TRBJ2-1; TRBD2 aligns across 10 bases. The germline CDR1 and CDR2 sequences are SGHVS and FQNEAQ. CDR3 size: 17 residues. V shed 3 bases and J 0 bases; nucleotides not matched to a gene: 5. The CDR3 sequence: CASSFSSGRASYNEQFF. The CDR3, as DNA: TGTGCCAGCAGCTTTTCCAGCGGGAGGGCCTCCTACAATGAGCAGTTCTTC.

This chain uses TRBV5-4 with TRBJ2-7; 7 bases match TRBD1. The CDR3 runs 15 residues. In germline, CDR1 is SGHNT, CDR2 YYREEE (reference sequence). V lost 0 bases and J lost 5; bases outside the gene matches: 8. The CDR3 sequence is CASSLVAQGINEQYF. The CDR3, as DNA: TGTGCCAGCAGCTTGGTTGCACAGGGGATCAACGAGCAGTACTTC.

The chain has TRBV4-2 and TRBJ2-1; 7 bases match TRBD2. The CDR3 runs 15 residues. Germline V gene lookup returns CDR1 LGHNA and CDR2 YNFKEQ. J gave up 4 bases and V 1 base, and 4 bases lay outside the gene matches. The CDR3 reads CASSQASGSYNEQFF. The CDR3 DNA is TGTGCCAGCAGCCAAGCTAGCGGCTCATACAATGAGCAGTTCTTC.